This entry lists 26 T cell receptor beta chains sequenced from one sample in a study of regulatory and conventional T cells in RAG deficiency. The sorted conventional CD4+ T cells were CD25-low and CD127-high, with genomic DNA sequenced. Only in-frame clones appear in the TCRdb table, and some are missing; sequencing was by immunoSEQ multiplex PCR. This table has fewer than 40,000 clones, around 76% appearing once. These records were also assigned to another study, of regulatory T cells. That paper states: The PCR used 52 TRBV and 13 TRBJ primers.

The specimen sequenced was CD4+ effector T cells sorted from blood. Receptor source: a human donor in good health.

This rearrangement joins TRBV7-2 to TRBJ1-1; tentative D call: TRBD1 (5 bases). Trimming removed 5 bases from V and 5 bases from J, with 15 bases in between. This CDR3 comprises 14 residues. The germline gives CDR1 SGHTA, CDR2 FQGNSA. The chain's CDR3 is CASSLNRGWTEAFF. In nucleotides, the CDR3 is TGTGCCAGCAGCCTAAATAGGGGATGGACTGAAGCTTTCTTT.

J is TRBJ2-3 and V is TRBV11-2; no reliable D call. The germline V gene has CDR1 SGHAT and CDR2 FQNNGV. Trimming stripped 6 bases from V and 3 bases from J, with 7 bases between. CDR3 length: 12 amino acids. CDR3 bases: TGTGCCAGCAGTTTTAATACAGATACGCAGTATTTT. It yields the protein CASSFNTDTQYF.

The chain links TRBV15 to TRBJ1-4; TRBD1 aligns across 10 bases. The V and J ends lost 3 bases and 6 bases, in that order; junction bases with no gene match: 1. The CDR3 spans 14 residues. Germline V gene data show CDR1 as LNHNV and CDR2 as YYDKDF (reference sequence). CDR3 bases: TGTGCCACCAGCAGGGGGACAGGGGATGAAAAACTGTTTTTT. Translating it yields CATSRGTGDEKLFF.

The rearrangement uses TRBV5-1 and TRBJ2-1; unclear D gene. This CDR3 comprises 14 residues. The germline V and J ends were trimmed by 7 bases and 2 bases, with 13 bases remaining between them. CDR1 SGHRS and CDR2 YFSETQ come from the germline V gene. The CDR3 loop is CASVAAGAYNEQFF. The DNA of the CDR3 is TGCGCCAGCGTCGCGGCAGGCGCCTACAATGAGCAGTTCTTC. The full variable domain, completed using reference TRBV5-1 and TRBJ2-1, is KAGVTQTPRYLIKTRGQQVTLSCSPISGHRSVSWYQQTPGQGLQFLFEYFSETQRNKGNFPGRFSGRQFSNSRSEMNVSTLELGDSALYLCASVAAGAYNEQFFGPGTRLTVL.

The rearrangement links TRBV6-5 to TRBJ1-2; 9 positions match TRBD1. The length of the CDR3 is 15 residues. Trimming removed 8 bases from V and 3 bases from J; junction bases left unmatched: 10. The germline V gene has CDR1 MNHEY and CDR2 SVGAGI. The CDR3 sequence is CASAGQGTGHYGYTF. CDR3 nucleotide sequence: TGTGCCAGCGCCGGACAGGGGACGGGGCACTATGGCTACACCTTC.

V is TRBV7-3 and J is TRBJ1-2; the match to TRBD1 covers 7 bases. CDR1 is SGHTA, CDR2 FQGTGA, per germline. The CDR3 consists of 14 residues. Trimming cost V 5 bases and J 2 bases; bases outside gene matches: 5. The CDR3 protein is CASSPGTANYGYTF. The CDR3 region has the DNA TGTGCCAGCAGCCCGGGGACAGCGAACTATGGCTACACCTTC.

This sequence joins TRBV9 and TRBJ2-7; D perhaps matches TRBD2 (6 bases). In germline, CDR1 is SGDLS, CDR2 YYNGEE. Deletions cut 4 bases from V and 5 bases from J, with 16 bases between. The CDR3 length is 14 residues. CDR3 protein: CASSSLGRLHEQYF. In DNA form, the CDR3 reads TGTGCCAGCAGCTCCCTGGGGAGGTTACACGAGCAGTACTTC. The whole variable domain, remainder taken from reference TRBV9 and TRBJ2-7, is DSGVTQTPKHLITATGQRVTLRCSPRSGDLSVYWYQQSLDQGLQFLIQYYNGEERAKGNILERFSAQQFPDLHSELNLSSLELGDSALYFCASSSLGRLHEQYFGPGTRLTVT.

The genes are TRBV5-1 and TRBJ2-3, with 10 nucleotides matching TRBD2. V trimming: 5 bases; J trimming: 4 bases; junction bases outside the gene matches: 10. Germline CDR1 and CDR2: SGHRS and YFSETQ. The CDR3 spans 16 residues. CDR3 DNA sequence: TGCGCCAGCAGGATACAAAGCGGGGGGGTCCCAGATACGCAGTATTTT. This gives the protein CASRIQSGGVPDTQYF.

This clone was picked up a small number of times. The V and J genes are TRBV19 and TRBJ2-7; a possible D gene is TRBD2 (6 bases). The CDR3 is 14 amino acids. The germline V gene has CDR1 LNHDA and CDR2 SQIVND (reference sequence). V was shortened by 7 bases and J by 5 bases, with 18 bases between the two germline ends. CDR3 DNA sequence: TGTGCCAGTACTAAAACGTGGAGGGACCACGAGCAGTACTTC. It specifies CASTKTWRDHEQYF. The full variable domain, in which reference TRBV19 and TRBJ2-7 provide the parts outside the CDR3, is DGGITQSPKYLFRKEGQNVTLSCEQNLNHDAMYWYRQDPGQGLRLIYYSQIVNDFQKGDIAEGYSVSREKKESFPLTVTSAQKNPTAFYLCASTKTWRDHEQYFGPGTRLTVT.

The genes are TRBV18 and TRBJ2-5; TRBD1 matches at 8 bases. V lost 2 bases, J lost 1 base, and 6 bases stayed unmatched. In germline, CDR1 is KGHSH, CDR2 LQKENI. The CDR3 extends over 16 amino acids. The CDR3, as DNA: TGTGCCAGCTCACCAAGGCCAGGGGGCACCCAAGAGACCCAGTACTTC. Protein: CASSPRPGGTQETQYF.

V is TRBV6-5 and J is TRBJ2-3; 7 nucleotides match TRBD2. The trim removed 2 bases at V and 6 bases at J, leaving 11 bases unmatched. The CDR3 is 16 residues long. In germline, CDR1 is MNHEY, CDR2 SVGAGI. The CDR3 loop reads CASSYTGGGHADTQYF. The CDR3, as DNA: TGTGCCAGCAGTTACACGGGCGGGGGTCATGCCGATACGCAGTATTTT.

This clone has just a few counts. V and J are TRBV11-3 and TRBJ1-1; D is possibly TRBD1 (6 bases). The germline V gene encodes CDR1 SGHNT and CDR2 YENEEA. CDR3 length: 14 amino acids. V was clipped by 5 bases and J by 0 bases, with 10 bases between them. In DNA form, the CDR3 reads TGTGCCAGCAGCCCCAGGGGACTGAACACTGAAGCTTTCTTT. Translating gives CASSPRGLNTEAFF.

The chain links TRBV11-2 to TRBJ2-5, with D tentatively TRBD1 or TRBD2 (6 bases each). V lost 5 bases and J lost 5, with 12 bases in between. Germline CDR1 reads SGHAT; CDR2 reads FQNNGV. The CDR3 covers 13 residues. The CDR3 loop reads CASSKRRGETQYF. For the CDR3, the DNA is TGTGCCAGCAGCAAACGGAGGGGGGAGACCCAGTACTTC.

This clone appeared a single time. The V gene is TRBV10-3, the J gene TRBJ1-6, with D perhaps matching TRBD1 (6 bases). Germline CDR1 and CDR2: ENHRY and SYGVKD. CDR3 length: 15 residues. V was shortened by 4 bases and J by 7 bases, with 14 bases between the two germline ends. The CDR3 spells CAISATGSRNSPLHF. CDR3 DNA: TGTGCCATCAGTGCCACAGGGTCCAGGAATTCACCCCTCCACTTT.

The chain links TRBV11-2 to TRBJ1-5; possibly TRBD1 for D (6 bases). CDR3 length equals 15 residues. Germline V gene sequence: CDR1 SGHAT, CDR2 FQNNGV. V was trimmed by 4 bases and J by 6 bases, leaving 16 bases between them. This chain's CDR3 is CASSYTSGEGQPQHF. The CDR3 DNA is TGTGCCAGCAGCTATACATCAGGGGAGGGTCAGCCCCAGCATTTT.

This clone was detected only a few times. The CDR3 reads CSVAQGWNSPLHF. The DNA of the CDR3 is TGCAGCGTTGCCCAGGGTTGGAATTCACCCCTCCACTTT. The V gene is TRBV29-1, the J gene TRBJ1-6, with TRBD1 as a possible D gene (5 bases). The CDR3 has 13 residues. Trimming left V 4 bases short and J 7 bases short, with 11 bases between. Germline V gene data show CDR1 as SQVTM and CDR2 as ANQGSEA.

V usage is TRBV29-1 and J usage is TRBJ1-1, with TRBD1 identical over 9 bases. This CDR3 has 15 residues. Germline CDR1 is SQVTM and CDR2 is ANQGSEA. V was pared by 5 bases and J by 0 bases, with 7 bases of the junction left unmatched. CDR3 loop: CSVRPGTGMNTEAFF. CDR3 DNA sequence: TGCAGCGTTCGTCCCGGGACAGGGATGAACACTGAAGCTTTCTTT.

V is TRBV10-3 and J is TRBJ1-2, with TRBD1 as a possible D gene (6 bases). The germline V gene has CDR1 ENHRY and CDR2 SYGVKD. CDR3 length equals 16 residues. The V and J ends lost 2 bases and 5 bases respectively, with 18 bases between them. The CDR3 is CAISERSATGSYGYTF. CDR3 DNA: TGTGCCATCAGTGAGAGGAGCGCGACAGGCTCATATGGCTACACCTTC.

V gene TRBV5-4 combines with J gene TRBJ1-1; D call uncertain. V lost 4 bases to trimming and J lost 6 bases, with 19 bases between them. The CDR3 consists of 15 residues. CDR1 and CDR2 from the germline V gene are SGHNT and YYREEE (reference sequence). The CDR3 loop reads CASSRTGPLRSEAFF. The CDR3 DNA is TGTGCCAGCAGCCGGACCGGACCTCTTAGGTCTGAAGCTTTCTTT.

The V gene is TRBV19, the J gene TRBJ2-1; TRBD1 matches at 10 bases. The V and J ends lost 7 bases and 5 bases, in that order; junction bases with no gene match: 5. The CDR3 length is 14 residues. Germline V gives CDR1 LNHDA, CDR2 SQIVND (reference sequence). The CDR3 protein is CASTRQGANNEQFF. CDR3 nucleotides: TGTGCCAGTACTCGACAGGGGGCCAACAATGAGCAGTTCTTC.

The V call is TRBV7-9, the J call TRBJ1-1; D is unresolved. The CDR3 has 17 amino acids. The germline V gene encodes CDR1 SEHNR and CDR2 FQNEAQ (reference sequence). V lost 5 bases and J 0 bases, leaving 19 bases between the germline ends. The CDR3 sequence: CASSPPGFGSLNTEAFF. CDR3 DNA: TGTGCCAGCAGCCCACCGGGCTTCGGGAGTTTGAACACTGAAGCTTTCTTT.

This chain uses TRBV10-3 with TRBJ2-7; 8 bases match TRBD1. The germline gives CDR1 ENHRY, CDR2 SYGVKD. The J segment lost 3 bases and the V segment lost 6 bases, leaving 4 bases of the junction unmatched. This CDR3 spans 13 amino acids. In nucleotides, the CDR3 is TGTGCCATCAGCTCCGGGACAGGCTACGAGCAGTACTTC. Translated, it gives CAISSGTGYEQYF.

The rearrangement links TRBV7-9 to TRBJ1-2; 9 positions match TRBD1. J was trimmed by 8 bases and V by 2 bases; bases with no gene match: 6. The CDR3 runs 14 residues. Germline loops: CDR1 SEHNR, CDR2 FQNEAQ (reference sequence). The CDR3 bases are TGTGCCAGCAGCTTATTAGGGACAGGGAGCGGCTACACCTTC. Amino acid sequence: CASSLLGTGSGYTF.

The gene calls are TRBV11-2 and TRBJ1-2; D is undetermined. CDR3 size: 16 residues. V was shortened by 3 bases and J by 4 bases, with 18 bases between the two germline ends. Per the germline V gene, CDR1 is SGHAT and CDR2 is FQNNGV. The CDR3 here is CASSFMGSTRGYGYTF. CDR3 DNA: TGTGCCAGCAGCTTTATGGGCTCCACTCGCGGCTATGGCTACACCTTC.

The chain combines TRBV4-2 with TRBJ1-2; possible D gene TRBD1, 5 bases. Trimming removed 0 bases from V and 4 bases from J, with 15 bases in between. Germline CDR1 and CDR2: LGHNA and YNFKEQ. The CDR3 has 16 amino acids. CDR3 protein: CASSQDSGGGSYGYTF. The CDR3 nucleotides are TGTGCCAGCAGCCAAGACTCCGGGGGGGGATCCTATGGCTACACCTTC.

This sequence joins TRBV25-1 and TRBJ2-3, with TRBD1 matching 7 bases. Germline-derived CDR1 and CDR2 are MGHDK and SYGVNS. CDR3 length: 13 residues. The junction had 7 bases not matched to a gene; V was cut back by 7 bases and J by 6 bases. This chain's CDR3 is CASTQTGKDTQYF. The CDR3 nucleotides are TGTGCCAGCACCCAGACAGGGAAGGATACGCAGTATTTT. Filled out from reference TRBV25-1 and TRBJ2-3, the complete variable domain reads EADIYQTPRYLVIGTGKKITLECSQTMGHDKMYWYQQDPGMELHLIHYSYGVNSTEKGDLSSESTVSRIRTEHFPLTLESARPSHTSQYLCASTQTGKDTQYFGPGTRLTVL.